A single sample is the source of the 27 T cell receptor beta chains below, sequenced in a study of T-cell memory formation after mild COVID-19. TCRdb analysed the 5' RACE reads with MiXCR anew, one entry per CDR3 protein. This table holds 580,000 or so distinct CDR3 sequences, 15% to 20% found once. The specimen was PBMCs or a T cell subset sorted from them (not recorded which). These receptors were obtained from an adult woman who had mild COVID-19 (a few samples of this study predate the infection). Cell type and time point are not known.

This clonotype appeared a few times. This chain uses TRBV24-1 with TRBJ1-5; no firm D call. Trimming shortened V by 3 bases and J by 4 bases, and 9 bases separated the two germline ends. The CDR3 loop spans 14 amino acids. Germline lookup yields CDR1 KGHDR and CDR2 SFDVKD. Here the CDR3 reads CATSDAAENQPQHF. CDR3 sequence (DNA): TGTGCCACCAGTGATGCGGCAGAAAATCAGCCCCAGCATTTT.

The chain recombines TRBV5-1 with TRBJ2-7; 7 bases are a match to TRBD2. The V gene's germline CDR1 is SGHRS and CDR2 YFSETQ. CDR3 size: 19 residues. V trimming: 1 base; J trimming: 5 bases; junction bases outside the gene matches: 21. As DNA, the CDR3 is TGCGCCAGCAGCTTGCGGATGGTCAAAGTAGGCGGGAGAAGCGACGAGCAGTACTTC. Its protein is CASSLRMVKVGGRSDEQYF.

The chain uses TRBV6-5 and TRBJ1-2; TRBD1 agrees at 7 bases. The CDR3 length is 14 residues. The ends lost 4 bases at V and 8 bases at J; junction bases unmatched: 10. Germline CDR1 MNHEY, CDR2 SVGAGI. The CDR3 coding sequence is TGTGCCAGCAGTTCACCAGACAGGGTGGGCGGCTACACCTTC. Amino acid sequence: CASSSPDRVGGYTF.

V gene TRBV15 combines with J gene TRBJ1-4; possible D gene TRBD1, 5 bases. Germline lookup yields CDR1 LNHNV and CDR2 YYDKDF (reference sequence). V was cut by 0 bases and J by 8 bases, with 16 bases left in between. The CDR3 covers 16 residues. As DNA, the CDR3 is TGTGCCACCAGCAGAGATATAGACAGTCGCCGCGAAAAACTGTTTTTT. It translates to CATSRDIDSRREKLFF.

J is TRBJ2-1 and V is TRBV7-9, with TRBD2 matching over 11 bases. The V segment lost 3 bases and the J segment 4 bases; nucleotides outside the gene matches: 5. Germline values: CDR1 SEHNR, CDR2 FQNEAQ (reference sequence). This CDR3 spans 16 amino acids. The CDR3 region is CASSFRLAGKYNEQFF. The CDR3, as DNA: TGTGCCAGCAGCTTCCGACTAGCGGGGAAGTACAATGAGCAGTTCTTC.

In its sample, this clonotype was seen a few times. The chain carries TRBV7-9 and TRBJ2-5; no firm D call. CDR3 length equals 14 residues. V was pared by 7 bases and J by 3 bases, with 15 bases between. Germline CDR1 SEHNR, CDR2 FQNEAQ (reference sequence). CDR3 coding DNA: TGTGCCAGCAAGCTAAGTAGCCCCAAAGAGACCCAGTACTTC. This translates into CASKLSSPKETQYF.

This clonotype was counted only a few times. The rearrangement joins TRBV5-1 to TRBJ2-1; D is undetermined. V gave up 4 bases and J gave up 9 bases, with 11 bases separating them. CDR1 is SGHRS and CDR2 is YFSETQ in the germline V gene. The CDR3 runs 12 residues. Written as DNA, the CDR3 is TGCGCCAGCAGCCTCCATTTGGGTGAGCAGTTCTTC. Translating it yields CASSLHLGEQFF. The full variable domain, completed using reference TRBV5-1 and TRBJ2-1, is KAGVTQTPRYLIKTRGQQVTLSCSPISGHRSVSWYQQTPGQGLQFLFEYFSETQRNKGNFPGRFSGRQFSNSRSEMNVSTLELGDSALYLCASSLHLGEQFFGPGTRLTVL.

The chain couples TRBV12-3 or TRBV12-4 to TRBJ1-2, with D hard to call. The CDR3 contains 13 residues. The V and J ends lost 2 bases and 8 bases respectively, with 12 bases between them. Written as DNA, the CDR3 is TGTGCCAGCAGTTTAAGGGCAGTATGGGGCTACACCTTC. It encodes CASSLRAVWGYTF.

Only a few counts were recorded for this clonotype. The gene calls are TRBV7-2 and TRBJ2-3; 7 bases fit TRBD1. CDR1 and CDR2 from the germline V gene are SGHTA and FQGNSA. Trimming at V came to 5 bases and at J to 4 bases, leaving 12 bases not matched to a gene. There are 16 residues in the CDR3. The CDR3 reads CASSPRPPTGPDTQYF. The CDR3 coding sequence is TGTGCCAGCAGCCCTAGGCCCCCGACAGGGCCAGATACGCAGTATTTT.

This clonotype has only a few counts. V gene TRBV12-3 or TRBV12-4 combines with J gene TRBJ2-2; D possibly corresponds to TRBD2 (5 bases). The CDR3 sequence is 17 residues long. The V end was cut by 5 bases, the J end by 3 bases, with 19 bases between. The CDR3 sequence is CASSPGRWGVDTGELFF. The CDR3 coding sequence is TGTGCCAGCAGTCCCGGTAGGTGGGGAGTCGACACCGGGGAGCTGTTTTTT.

This clonotype appeared once. V gene TRBV12-3 or TRBV12-4 combines with J gene TRBJ1-5; maybe TRBD1 (6 bases). Trimming shortened V by 5 bases and J by 13 bases, and 12 bases separated the two germline ends. There are 11 residues in the CDR3. The CDR3 coding sequence is TGTGCCAGCAGTCATCGGGGGCCACAGCATTTT. Protein sequence: CASSHRGPQHF.

This rearrangement joins TRBV4-1 to TRBJ1-1; TRBD1 matches 10 bases. CDR3 size: 15 residues. Germline loops: CDR1 MGHRA, CDR2 YSYEKL. Losses at the gene ends were 8 bases for V and 5 bases for J; bases not matched to a gene: 11. CDR3 in DNA: TGCGCCAGCGGAACTGTCCCGGGACAGGGGACTGAAGCTTTCTTT. Encoded protein: CASGTVPGQGTEAFF.

V is TRBV5-6 and J is TRBJ1-3; tentatively, D is TRBD1 (6 bases). V was shortened by 5 bases and J by 0 bases, with 15 bases between the two germline ends. The germline CDR1 and CDR2 sequences are SGHDT and YYEEEE. The CDR3 is made up of 16 amino acids. The CDR3 DNA reads as TGTGCCAGCAGTTACTACGACAGGCTCTCTGGAAACACCATATATTTT. It codes for CASSYYDRLSGNTIYF.

This clonotype turned up a few times. V is TRBV12-3 or TRBV12-4 and J is TRBJ2-5, with D maybe TRBD1 (5 bases). The CDR3 runs 16 residues. With 7 bases removed from V and 0 bases from J, the gap between germline ends came to 18 bases. The CDR3 here is CASTQVQGAYQETQYF. Here the CDR3 DNA reads TGTGCCAGCACCCAAGTGCAAGGGGCGTACCAAGAGACCCAGTACTTC.

The V gene is TRBV4-1, the J gene TRBJ2-5, with D uncertain. V was shortened by 0 bases and J by 1 base, with 12 bases between the two germline ends. Per germline, CDR1 MGHRA and CDR2 YSYEKL. The CDR3 sequence is 16 residues long. The CDR3 loop is CASSQDRSNPQETQYF. The CDR3 bases are TGCGCCAGCAGCCAAGACCGCTCAAATCCCCAAGAGACCCAGTACTTC.

This clonotype was seen more than once but under ten times. V is TRBV6-2 or TRBV6-3 and J is TRBJ1-1; a weak D match, TRBD1 (5 bases). The CDR3 is made up of 13 amino acids. The germline gives CDR1 MNHEY, CDR2 SVGEGT. Trimming cost V 5 bases and J 3 bases, with 10 bases left between them. CDR3 bases: TGTGCCAGCAGTGCGGCAGGGCACACTGAAGCTTTCTTT. Translating it yields CASSAAGHTEAFF.

This clonotype was recorded a few times. V usage is TRBV15 and J usage is TRBJ2-7, with 8 bases that match TRBD1. J was trimmed by 2 bases and V by 5 bases; bases with no gene match: 5. CDR1 and CDR2 from the germline V gene are LNHNV and YYDKDF (reference sequence). The CDR3 has 14 residues. The CDR3 bases are TGTGCCACCAGCCTTGGACAGGGTCCCTACGAGCAGTACTTC. Protein sequence: CATSLGQGPYEQYF.

The gene calls are TRBV15 and TRBJ1-2; D possibly corresponds to TRBD1 (5 bases). The V end lost 0 bases, the J end lost 10 bases, and 15 bases lay between the germline ends. The CDR3 is made up of 14 amino acids. The V gene's germline CDR1 is LNHNV and CDR2 YYDKDF (reference sequence). The CDR3: CATSRDRPGEPYTF. The CDR3 bases are TGTGCCACCAGCAGAGATCGACCGGGGGAACCCTACACCTTC.

This clonotype was seen a handful of times. This chain uses TRBV7-6 with TRBJ2-3; no reliable D call. V was clipped by 5 bases and J by 3 bases, with 12 bases between them. Germline V gives CDR1 SGHVS, CDR2 FNYEAQ. The CDR3 consists of 14 residues. In DNA form, the CDR3 reads TGTGCCAGCAGCCCCTCGTGGGTTACAGATACGCAGTATTTT. Protein product: CASSPSWVTDTQYF. Complete variable domain (other parts from reference TRBV7-6 and TRBJ2-3): GAGVSQSPRYKVTKRGQDVALRCDPISGHVSLYWYRQALGQGPEFLTYFNYEAQQDKSGLPNDRFSAERPEGSISTLTIQRTEQRDSAMYRCASSPSWVTDTQYFGPGTRLTVL.

In its sample, this clonotype was seen a few times. The genes are TRBV2 and TRBJ2-7, with 9 bases that match TRBD1. The germline gives CDR1 SNHLY, CDR2 FYNNEI. The CDR3 consists of 14 residues. The ends lost 6 bases at V and 2 bases at J; junction bases unmatched: 5. The CDR3 reads CASSGTGITYEQYF. The CDR3 DNA sequence: TGTGCCAGCAGCGGGACAGGGATAACCTACGAGCAGTACTTC.

The chain couples TRBV19 to TRBJ1-5; TRBD1 might be the D (5 bases). Trimming left V 3 bases short and J 1 base short, with 10 bases between. The CDR3 spans 15 residues. Germline lookup yields CDR1 LNHDA and CDR2 SQIVND (reference sequence). DNA for the CDR3: TGTGCCAGTAGTATTGTGGGGACGAGCAATCAGCCCCAGCATTTT. Protein sequence: CASSIVGTSNQPQHF.

This clonotype occurred a few times. The chain carries TRBV6-1 and TRBJ1-5; possible D gene TRBD1, 6 bases. Germline lookup yields CDR1 MNHNS and CDR2 SASEGT. This CDR3 is built from 17 residues. V was cut by 8 bases and J by 0 bases, with 20 bases left in between. The CDR3 nucleotides read TGTGCCAGCTACGGGGACATCTTAGACTATAGCAATCAGCCCCAGCATTTT. The encoded protein is CASYGDILDYSNQPQHF.

The chain links TRBV28 to TRBJ2-3; 8 bases line up with TRBD1. Trimming cost V 9 bases and J 2 bases; bases outside gene matches: 4. The CDR3 covers 13 residues. Germline values: CDR1 MDHEN, CDR2 SYDVKM. The CDR3 here is CASWDRYTDTQYF. The CDR3 coding sequence is TGTGCCAGTTGGGACAGGTACACAGATACGCAGTATTTT. The full variable domain, completed using reference TRBV28 and TRBJ2-3, is DVKVTQSSRYLVKRTGEKVFLECVQDMDHENMFWYRQDPGLGLRLIYFSYDVKMKEKGDIPEGYSVSREKKERFSLILESASTNQTSMYLCASWDRYTDTQYFGPGTRLTVL.

The chain has TRBV25-1 and TRBJ1-5, with 10 bases that match TRBD1. Per germline, CDR1 MGHDK and CDR2 SYGVNS. This CDR3 is built from 15 residues. V gave up 2 bases and J gave up 6 bases; unmatched junction bases: 4. CDR3 coding DNA: TGTGCCAGCAGTGAAGGGACAGGGGAGGTTCAGCCCCAGCATTTT. It yields the protein CASSEGTGEVQPQHF. Based on the CDR3 plus reference TRBV25-1 and TRBJ1-5, the full variable domain is EADIYQTPRYLVIGTGKKITLECSQTMGHDKMYWYQQDPGMELHLIHYSYGVNSTEKGDLSSESTVSRIRTEHFPLTLESARPSHTSQYLCASSEGTGEVQPQHFGDGTRLSIL.

The table lists this clonotype with a few counts. The rearrangement uses TRBV24-1 and TRBJ2-7, with D possibly TRBD1 on 6 matching bases. The CDR3 is made up of 13 amino acids. Trimming took 2 bases from V and 7 from J, leaving 11 bases between them. Germline CDR1 KGHDR, CDR2 SFDVKD. The CDR3 nucleotides are TGTGCCACCAGTGATTACAGGGATGGGGAGCAGTACTTC. Translation: CATSDYRDGEQYF.

This clonotype was found a few times. The genes are TRBV25-1 and TRBJ2-2; 8 bases align to TRBD1. Germline assignment: CDR1 MGHDK and CDR2 SYGVNS. The CDR3 consists of 16 residues. V lost 1 base to trimming and J lost 4 bases; unmatched junction nucleotides: 5. The CDR3 sequence is CASSESWQGATGELFF. The CDR3 coding sequence is TGTGCCAGCAGTGAATCATGGCAGGGGGCCACCGGGGAGCTGTTTTTT.

The chain has TRBV11-2 and TRBJ1-1; TRBD1 aligns across 8 bases. V gave up 0 bases and J gave up 0 bases; unmatched junction bases: 6. Germline CDR1 reads SGHAT; CDR2 reads FQNNGV. CDR3 size: 17 residues. The CDR3 region has the DNA TGTGCCAGCAGCTTAGAGATCCCCAGGGGGCTGAACACTGAAGCTTTCTTT. Translated: CASSLEIPRGLNTEAFF. Supplemented by reference TRBV11-2 and TRBJ1-1, the full variable domain reads EAGVAQSPRYKIIEKRQSVAFWCNPISGHATLYWYQQILGQGPKLLIQFQNNGVVDDSQLPKDRFSAERLKGVDSTLKIQPAKLEDSAVYLCASSLEIPRGLNTEAFFGQGTRLTVV.